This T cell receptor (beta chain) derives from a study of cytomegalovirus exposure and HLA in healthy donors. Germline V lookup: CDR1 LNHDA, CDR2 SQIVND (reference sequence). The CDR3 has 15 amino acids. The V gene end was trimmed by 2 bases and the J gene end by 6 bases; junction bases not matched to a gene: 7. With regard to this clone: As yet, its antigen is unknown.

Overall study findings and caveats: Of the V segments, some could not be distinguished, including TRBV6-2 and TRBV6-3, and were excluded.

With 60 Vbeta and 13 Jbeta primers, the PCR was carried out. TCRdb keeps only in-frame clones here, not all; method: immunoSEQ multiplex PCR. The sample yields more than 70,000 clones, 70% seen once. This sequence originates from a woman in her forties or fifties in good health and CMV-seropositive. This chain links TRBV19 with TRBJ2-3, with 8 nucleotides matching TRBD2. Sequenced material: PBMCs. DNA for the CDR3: TGTGCCAGTAGTATATCGGCGGGGGGTTCGGATACGCAGTATTTT. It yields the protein CASSISAGGSDTQYF. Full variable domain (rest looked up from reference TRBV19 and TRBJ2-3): DGGITQSPKYLFRKEGQNVTLSCEQNLNHDAMYWYRQDPGQGLRLIYYSQIVNDFQKGDIAEGYSVSREKKESFPLTVTSAQKNPTAFYLCASSISAGGSDTQYFGPGTRLTVL.